The T cell receptor (beta chain) described here comes from a study of blood T cell repertoires in COVID-19. Study details: Researchers got acute and convalescent COVID-19 samples from the United States, Italy and Spain.

Germline V gives CDR1 SQVTM, CDR2 ANQGSEA. V trimming: 4 bases; J trimming: 1 base; junction bases outside the gene matches: 8. CDR3 size: 16 residues. Profiling relied on immunoSEQ multiplex PCR, and the TCRdb table lists in-frame clones only, not all of them. The sample contains around 140,000 clones, about 90% of which appear only once. Specimen: peripheral blood. The sequence was obtained from a woman aged 55-70 years with acute or convalescent COVID-19. J is TRBJ1-5 and V is TRBV29-1; 9 nucleotides agree with TRBD1. The CDR3 DNA reads TGCAGCGTTGTAGTAGTAGGGACAGGGAGCAATCAGCCCCAGCATTTT. This encodes CSVVVVGTGSNQPQHF.